This T cell receptor (beta chain) was observed in a study of shared clonotypes between healthy human individuals. This CDR3 spans 12 amino acids. V dropped 5 bases and J dropped 3 bases, with 10 bases sitting between them. CDR1 and CDR2 from the germline V gene are GTSNPN and SVGIG (reference sequence). Naive CD8 populations comprised CD45RO-negative cells positively selected for CCR7, excluding terminally differentiated effector memory CD45RA+ cells. Donors had no recently reported acute infections or vaccinations and were HIV-negative. Every contributor of samples was a Caucasian grown-up residing in Nashville, Tennessee. Across several immunoSEQ plates, the genomic DNA of each subset was split evenly. Clones were sequenced by immunoSEQ multiplex PCR, and TCRdb holds only the in-frame ones, with some missing. Among around 2,100,000 clones listed, about 95% were seen once.

Sequenced material: naive CD8+ T cells sorted from blood. This clonotype originated in a young man in good health. The V gene is TRBV30, the J gene TRBJ1-1; tentative D call: TRBD1 (5 bases). The chain's CDR3 is CAWQGEDTEAFF. The CDR3 coding sequence is TGTGCCTGGCAGGGTGAGGACACTGAAGCTTTCTTT. Full variable domain (missing parts from reference TRBV30 and TRBJ1-1): SQTIHQWPATLVQPVGSPLSLECTVEGTSNPNLYWYRQAAGRGLQLLFYSVGIGQISSEVPQNLSASRPQDRQFILSSKKLLLSDSGFYLCAWQGEDTEAFFGQGTRLTVV.